The entry below gives a single T cell receptor (beta chain) sequence along with its context. Its antigen is unknown. This entry belongs to a study of cytomegalovirus exposure and HLA in healthy donors. Study-wide results and limits: First-cohort TCR clusters were later found to tend to co-occur in the approximately 120 validation repertoires.

Per germline, CDR1 SGHRS and CDR2 YFSETQ. The CDR3 loop spans 15 amino acids. Between the trimmed V and J ends, which lost 0 bases and 5 bases, there was a span of 11 bases. Here immunoSEQ multiplex PCR was the method, and the copy in TCRdb shows in-frame clones only, minus some. The sample records under 200,000 clones, 89% being singletons. The source of this sequence is a woman aged 18-29 years in good health and CMV-seropositive. The chain joins TRBV5-1 to TRBJ2-2, with D unclear. The sequencing input was PBMCs. CDR3 loop: CASSLDVGRTGELFF. Written as DNA, the CDR3 is TGCGCCAGCAGCTTGGACGTCGGCAGGACCGGGGAGCTGTTTTTT.